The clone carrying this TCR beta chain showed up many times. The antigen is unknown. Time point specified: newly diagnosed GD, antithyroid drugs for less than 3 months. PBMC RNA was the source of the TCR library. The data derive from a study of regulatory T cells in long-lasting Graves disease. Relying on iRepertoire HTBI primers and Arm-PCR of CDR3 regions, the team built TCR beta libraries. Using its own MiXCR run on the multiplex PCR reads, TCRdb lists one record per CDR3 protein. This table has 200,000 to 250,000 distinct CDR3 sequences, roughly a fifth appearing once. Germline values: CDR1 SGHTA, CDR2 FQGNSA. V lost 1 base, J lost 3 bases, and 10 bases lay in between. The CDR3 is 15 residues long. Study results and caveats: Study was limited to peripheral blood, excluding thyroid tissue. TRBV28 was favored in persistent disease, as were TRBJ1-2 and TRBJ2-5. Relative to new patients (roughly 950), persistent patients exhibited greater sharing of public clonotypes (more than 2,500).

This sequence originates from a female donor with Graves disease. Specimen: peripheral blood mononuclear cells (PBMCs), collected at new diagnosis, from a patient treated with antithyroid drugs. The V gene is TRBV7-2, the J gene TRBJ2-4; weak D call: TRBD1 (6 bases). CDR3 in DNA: TGTGCCAGCAGCTTAGGGCAGGGGTTCAAAAACATTCAGTACTTC. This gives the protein CASSLGQGFKNIQYF.